The clone carrying this T cell receptor beta chain was detected a few times. Its target is unknown. Preparation of the TCRbeta library used unique molecular identifiers. Each CDR3 protein gets one entry after TCRdb re-called the PCR reads with MiXCR. The table shows 780,000 or so distinct CDR3 sequences, with around 17% occurring only once. This sample was taken from a study of T-cell reconstitution after alpha-beta-depleted transplantation in children. Overall study results and limits: Roughly two months post-transplant, alpha-beta T cells reportedly originated from several hundred graft clones that had expanded. After one year, T-cell counts and TCRbeta diversity mostly came from new T cells. Recipient T cells and thymic progenitors that survived were the source of the high TCRbeta diversity seen at day 60 in some patients.

V shed 2 bases and J shed 4 bases, with 15 bases lying between them. This CDR3 is 16 amino acids long. Germline V gives CDR1 SGHRS, CDR2 YFSETQ. The chain carries TRBV5-1 and TRBJ1-4, with D unclear. This clonotype originated in a male patient between 10 and 17 years old who had a stem cell transplant for acute lymphoblastic leukemia, so the T cells may come from the graft donor. The source was PBMCs, mostly from graft donor cells, collected 360 days after TCRalphabeta/CD19-depleted stem cell transplant. This CDR3 is CASSFSLGPFNEKLFF. The CDR3 DNA reads as TGCGCCAGCAGCTTCTCCCTCGGGCCCTTTAATGAAAAACTGTTTTTT.